The 23 T cell receptor beta chains presented below share a single source sample, sequenced in a study of cytomegalovirus exposure and HLA in healthy donors. A multiplex PCR was run with 60 Vbeta primers and 13 Jbeta primers. Some clones are missing from TCRdb's copy, which holds only in-frame ones; the method was immunoSEQ multiplex PCR. Of around 250,000 clones detected, 70% to 90% appear once; the ten largest clones hold 7% to 9%. Sequencing was performed on PBMCs. The origin of the receptors is a woman aged 55-75 years in good health and CMV-seropositive.

J is TRBJ2-5 and V is TRBV2; D is undetermined. Germline loops: CDR1 SNHLY, CDR2 FYNNEI. Between the trimmed V and J ends, which lost 3 bases and 5 bases, there was a span of 13 bases. The CDR3 length is 14 residues. The CDR3: CASSEAALFETQYF. CDR3 nucleotide sequence: TGTGCCAGCAGTGAGGCCGCTTTGTTCGAGACCCAGTACTTC.

To note about this clone: A read error may account for a junction end that differs from germline. The chain recombines TRBV7-9 with TRBJ2-1, with D possibly matching TRBD2 (5 bases). Germline CDR1 and CDR2: SEHNR and FQNEAQ (reference sequence). The CDR3 covers 13 residues. The CDR3 region is CSSSLGESNEQFF. CDR3 in DNA: TGTTCCAGCAGCTTGGGAGAATCCAATGAGCAGTTCTTC.

The V and J genes are TRBV5-8 and TRBJ2-2; 7 nucleotides match TRBD2. This CDR3 has 15 residues. Looked up from germline, CDR1 is SGHTS and CDR2 is YDEGEE. The V segment lost 3 bases and the J segment 7 bases; nucleotides outside the gene matches: 9. In DNA form, the CDR3 reads TGTGCCAGCAGCTCCTTGGGGCTAGCGGACGGGGAGCTGTTTTTT. Its translation: CASSSLGLADGELFF.

This clone was recorded a few times. The chain couples TRBV28 to TRBJ2-7, with D possibly being TRBD1 (6 bases). V lost 4 bases, J lost 2 bases, and 21 bases lay in between. This CDR3 is built from 17 residues. Germline V gives CDR1 MDHEN, CDR2 SYDVKM. CDR3 loop: CASSYTGKPPRTYEQYF. The CDR3, as DNA: TGTGCCAGCAGTTATACAGGGAAACCCCCGAGGACCTACGAGCAGTACTTC. The full variable domain, with the rest looked up from reference TRBV28 and TRBJ2-7, is DVKVTQSSRYLVKRTGEKVFLECVQDMDHENMFWYRQDPGLGLRLIYFSYDVKMKEKGDIPEGYSVSREKKERFSLILESASTNQTSMYLCASSYTGKPPRTYEQYFGPGTRLTVT.

V gene TRBV7-9 combines with J gene TRBJ1-1; D perhaps matches TRBD1 (6 bases). Trimming removed 3 bases at V and 0 bases at J, with 17 bases between. The CDR3 covers 17 residues. Germline loops: CDR1 SEHNR, CDR2 FQNEAQ (reference sequence). CDR3: CASSLVGGEAMNTEAFF. CDR3 in DNA: TGTGCCAGCAGCTTGGTAGGGGGAGAGGCCATGAACACTGAAGCTTTCTTT.

This clone has a handful of counts. The rearrangement joins TRBV9 to TRBJ1-1, with D maybe TRBD1 (5 bases). The CDR3 loop spans 19 amino acids. V lost 0 bases, J lost 4 bases, and 25 bases lay in between. Germline loops: CDR1 SGDLS, CDR2 YYNGEE. CDR3 protein: CASSVANLLPREGRTEAFF. CDR3 sequence (DNA): TGTGCCAGCAGCGTAGCTAATTTACTACCCAGGGAGGGCCGCACTGAAGCTTTCTTT.

This clone is a singleton in its sample. The CDR3 region is CASSQGLETYEQYF. The CDR3 bases are TGCGCCAGCAGCCAAGGTCTGGAGACCTACGAGCAGTACTTC. The chain uses TRBV4-1 and TRBJ2-7, with D unclear. Germline loops: CDR1 MGHRA, CDR2 YSYEKL. With 1 base removed from V and 2 bases from J, the gap between germline ends came to 9 bases. The CDR3 length is 14 residues.

The CDR3 spells CASSSAGQGSYEQYF. CDR3 DNA sequence: TGCGCCAGCAGCTCAGCGGGACAGGGATCCTACGAGCAGTACTTC. The chain has TRBV5-1 and TRBJ2-7; 9 bases are a match to TRBD1. Trimming removed 3 bases from V and 1 base from J; junction bases left unmatched: 5. The CDR3 has 15 residues. Germline V CDR1 and CDR2: SGHRS, YFSETQ.

This clone occurred a few times. This chain uses TRBV5-1 with TRBJ2-1; 11 nucleotides align to TRBD2. The germline gives CDR1 SGHRS, CDR2 YFSETQ. Trimming removed 4 bases from V and 1 base from J; junction bases left unmatched: 7. The CDR3 loop spans 17 amino acids. This CDR3 reads CASSAGLAGVSYNEQFF. The CDR3 DNA follows: TGCGCCAGCAGCGCCGGACTAGCGGGCGTGTCCTACAATGAGCAGTTCTTC.

This chain connects TRBV11-2 to TRBJ1-2; D gene ambiguous. CDR1 SGHAT and CDR2 FQNNGV come from the germline V gene. The CDR3 is made up of 15 amino acids. V shed 0 bases and J shed 0 bases, with 8 bases lying between them. CDR3 region: CASSLDPGSNYGYTF. DNA of the CDR3: TGTGCCAGCAGCTTAGATCCGGGTTCTAACTATGGCTACACCTTC. Full variable domain (remainder filled in from reference TRBV11-2 and TRBJ1-2): EAGVAQSPRYKIIEKRQSVAFWCNPISGHATLYWYQQILGQGPKLLIQFQNNGVVDDSQLPKDRFSAERLKGVDSTLKIQPAKLEDSAVYLCASSLDPGSNYGYTFGSGTRLTVV.

The V and J genes are TRBV2 and TRBJ2-7, with 12 bases lining up with TRBD2. Per the germline V gene, CDR1 is SNHLY and CDR2 is FYNNEI. This CDR3 is 17 amino acids long. Germline trimming cut 7 bases from V and 0 bases from J; bases unmatched to any gene: 10. This chain's CDR3 is CASTSTASGRGSYEQYF. The CDR3 DNA reads TGTGCCAGCACGAGTACGGCTAGCGGGAGGGGCTCCTACGAGCAGTACTTC.

This clone is a singleton in its sample. The chain couples TRBV6-5 to TRBJ2-6; D may be TRBD2 (5 bases). Trimming removed 4 bases from V and 1 base from J, with 5 bases in between. This CDR3 has 14 residues. Germline loops: CDR1 MNHEY, CDR2 SVGAGI. The CDR3 is CASSSGSGANVLTF. The CDR3 region has the DNA TGTGCCAGCAGTTCGGGGTCTGGGGCCAACGTCCTGACTTTC.

The chain joins TRBV7-9 to TRBJ2-7; TRBD1 might be the D (6 bases). Germline CDR1 SEHNR, CDR2 FQNEAQ (reference sequence). Deletions cut 2 bases from V and 4 bases from J, with 9 bases between. The CDR3 is 13 amino acids. The CDR3 DNA reads TGTGCCAGCAGCTTACCAGGGGCATACGAGCAGTACTTC. Translation: CASSLPGAYEQYF.

There are a few counts of this clone. This chain joins TRBV10-3 and TRBJ2-1; D is possibly TRBD2 (6 bases). There are 15 residues in the CDR3. V lost 6 bases, J lost 5 bases, and 17 bases lay in between. CDR1 and CDR2 from the germline V gene are ENHRY and SYGVKD. DNA for the CDR3: TGTGCCATCAGCGCGGGGACTCAAGGTCACAATGAGCAGTTCTTC. It codes for CAISAGTQGHNEQFF.

V usage is TRBV27 and J usage is TRBJ2-7; D unresolved. Deletions cut 5 bases from V and 3 bases from J, with 8 bases between. The germline CDR1 and CDR2 sequences are MNHEY and SMNVEV (reference sequence). This CDR3 contains 12 residues. CDR3 sequence reads: CASSRSSYEQYF. The CDR3 bases are TGTGCCAGCAGTCGATCCAGCTACGAGCAGTACTTC.

This chain joins TRBV7-9 and TRBJ2-1, with D uncertain. The CDR3 contains 15 residues. Between the trimmed V and J ends, which lost 1 base and 4 bases, there was a span of 11 bases. Looked up from germline, CDR1 is SEHNR and CDR2 is FQNEAQ (reference sequence). CDR3 region: CASSLVRALYNEQFF. In DNA form, the CDR3 reads TGTGCCAGCAGCTTAGTTCGTGCCCTATACAATGAGCAGTTCTTC.

The chain is built from TRBV28 and TRBJ1-5; D might be TRBD1 (6 bases). CDR1 is MDHEN and CDR2 is SYDVKM in the germline V gene. Trimming took 5 bases from V and 3 from J, leaving 11 bases between them. The CDR3 consists of 14 residues. CDR3: CASSAGVHNQPQHF. CDR3 DNA: TGTGCCAGCAGTGCAGGGGTTCACAATCAGCCCCAGCATTTT.

The V call is TRBV5-4, the J call TRBJ2-1; 8 positions agree with TRBD2. Germline CDR1 and CDR2: SGHNT and YYREEE (reference sequence). The V gene end was trimmed by 5 bases and the J gene end by 5 bases; junction bases not matched to a gene: 9. CDR3 length: 15 residues. CDR3 residues: CASRQTSAGNNEQFF. The CDR3 nucleotides read TGTGCCAGCAGGCAGACTAGCGCTGGGAACAATGAGCAGTTCTTC. Filled out from reference TRBV5-4 and TRBJ2-1, the complete variable domain reads ETGVTQSPTHLIKTRGQQVTLRCSSQSGHNTVSWYQQALGQGPQFIFQYYREEENGRGNFPPRFSGLQFPNYSSELNVNALELDDSALYLCASRQTSAGNNEQFFGPGTRLTVL.

The rearrangement uses TRBV19 and TRBJ2-1; maybe TRBD2 (5 bases). V shed 4 bases and J shed 1 base, with 14 bases lying between them. Germline V CDR1 and CDR2: LNHDA, SQIVND (reference sequence). The CDR3 is made up of 16 amino acids. In nucleotides, the CDR3 is TGTGCCAGTAGTACTCGGAGGAGTAGGTCCTACAATGAGCAGTTCTTC. Translation: CASSTRRSRSYNEQFF.

This chain joins TRBV6-1 and TRBJ1-3; 7 bases line up with TRBD1. The V segment lost 6 bases and the J segment 4 bases; nucleotides outside the gene matches: 9. Germline values: CDR1 MNHNS, CDR2 SASEGT. The CDR3 has 15 amino acids. CDR3 nucleotides: TGTGCCAGCAGGGTAACAGGGGAGAGAGGAAACACCATATATTTT. Protein sequence: CASRVTGERGNTIYF.

The chain couples TRBV7-2 to TRBJ2-7; TRBD1 agrees at 9 bases. The CDR3 contains 13 residues. CDR1 SGHTA and CDR2 FQGNSA come from the germline V gene. Losses at the gene ends were 5 bases for V and 4 bases for J; bases not matched to a gene: 3. CDR3 residues: CASSSDRGYEQYF. The CDR3 DNA reads as TGTGCCAGCAGCAGCGACAGGGGGTACGAGCAGTACTTC.

The gene calls are TRBV4-2 and TRBJ2-7, with TRBD2 identical over 8 bases. V trimming: 5 bases; J trimming: 0 bases; junction bases outside the gene matches: 6. The CDR3 consists of 15 residues. The V gene's germline CDR1 is LGHNA and CDR2 YNFKEQ. This chain's CDR3 is CASSSGGVSSYEQYF. The DNA for the CDR3 is TGTGCCAGCAGCTCCGGGGGGGTCAGCTCCTACGAGCAGTACTTC.

CDR3 sequence: CASSASSQGIPGNTIYF. The DNA for the CDR3 is TGTGCCAGCAGCGCATCATCCCAGGGAATCCCTGGAAACACCATATATTTT. The V gene is TRBV9, the J gene TRBJ1-3; weak D call: TRBD1 (5 bases). This CDR3 comprises 17 residues. The ends were cut back, 3 bases at V and 2 bases at J, with 18 bases in the middle. Looked up from germline, CDR1 is SGDLS and CDR2 is YYNGEE.